The 25 T cell receptor beta chains given below trace back to one sample, sequenced in a study of blood T cell repertoires in COVID-19. The repertoire was sequenced with immunoSEQ multiplex PCR; TCRdb's copy has only in-frame clones and lacks some. The top ten clones hold less than 6% of a sample with around 250,000 clones, around four fifths of them seen once. The sample consisted of peripheral blood. These TCRs come from a man between 60 and 70 years old who had recovered from COVID-19.

The sample holds many counts of this clone. The CDR3: CASSQDVLGRGLQPQHF. The CDR3 region has the DNA TGCGCCAGCAGCCAAGACGTTCTAGGCCGGGGTCTTCAGCCCCAGCATTTT. V usage is TRBV4-1 and J usage is TRBJ1-5, with D hard to call. Germline-derived CDR1 and CDR2 are MGHRA and YSYEKL. The CDR3 loop spans 17 amino acids. Trimming left V 0 bases short and J 6 bases short, with 18 bases between.

The chain's CDR3 is CASSERQEQFF. DNA for the CDR3: TGTGCCAGCAGCGAGAGACAGGAGCAGTTCTTC. The gene calls are TRBV5-4 and TRBJ2-1; perhaps TRBD1 as D (5 bases). V gave up 4 bases and J gave up 10 bases, with 9 bases separating them. The CDR3 spans 11 residues. Germline CDR1 SGHNT, CDR2 YYREEE (reference sequence).

The chain combines TRBV3-1 (or the pseudogene TRBV3-2) with TRBJ2-2; D is possibly TRBD2 (6 bases). The V end lost 4 bases, the J end lost 3 bases, and 12 bases lay between the germline ends. The CDR3 is made up of 15 amino acids. CDR1 LGHDT and CDR2 YNNKEL come from the germline V gene (reference sequence). The CDR3 here is CASSRRGTDTGELFF. The CDR3 nucleotides read TGTGCCAGCAGCCGACGGGGGACGGACACCGGGGAGCTGTTTTTT.

This clone occurred once. This chain connects TRBV10-3 to TRBJ1-4; D is undetermined. The CDR3 sequence is 13 residues long. V lost 2 bases and J 5 bases, leaving 6 bases between the germline ends. Per the germline V gene, CDR1 is ENHRY and CDR2 is SYGVKD. The CDR3 protein is CAISEVFNEKLFF. In DNA form, the CDR3 reads TGTGCCATCAGTGAGGTATTCAATGAAAAACTGTTTTTT.

The J gene is TRBJ2-7, the V gene TRBV5-1; TRBD1 agrees at 9 bases. The CDR3 runs to 15 residues. V was clipped by 4 bases and J by 7 bases; unmatched bases: 12. Germline V gives CDR1 SGHRS, CDR2 YFSETQ. The CDR3 sequence is CASSVTGGSVSEQYF. The DNA for the CDR3 is TGCGCCAGCAGCGTGACAGGGGGTTCGGTATCTGAGCAGTACTTC.

CDR3 nucleotides: TGTGCCTGGAAAACCCCACTACGGGGCACTGAAGCTTTCTTT. This encodes CAWKTPLRGTEAFF. This rearrangement joins TRBV30 to TRBJ1-1, with D hard to call. Trimming stripped 4 bases from V and 4 bases from J, with 16 bases between. This CDR3 is built from 14 residues. CDR1 and CDR2 (germline): GTSNPN, SVGIG (reference sequence).

The chain joins TRBV2 to TRBJ2-1; 10 bases are shared with TRBD2. Germline-derived CDR1 and CDR2 are SNHLY and FYNNEI. V dropped 2 bases and J dropped 4; count of bases not matched to a gene: 5. CDR3 length: 16 residues. The CDR3 DNA reads TGTGCCAGCAGTGAAAAAGCGGGGGGGGCGTACAATGAGCAGTTCTTC. Amino acid sequence: CASSEKAGGAYNEQFF.

The chain recombines TRBV30 with TRBJ2-1; TRBD2 aligns across 13 bases. Trimming removed 7 bases from V and 0 bases from J; junction bases left unmatched: 3. There are 15 residues in the CDR3. Looked up from germline, CDR1 is GTSNPN and CDR2 is SVGIG (reference sequence). The CDR3 nucleotides are TGTGCCTTAACTAGCGGGAGGGACTCCTACAATGAGCAGTTCTTC. Translation: CALTSGRDSYNEQFF.

This rearrangement joins TRBV2 to TRBJ2-5, with TRBD2 as a possible D gene (6 bases). Germline values: CDR1 SNHLY, CDR2 FYNNEI. This CDR3 region has 13 residues. Trimming removed 5 bases at V and 5 bases at J, with 12 bases between. The CDR3 coding sequence is TGTGCCAGCAGTCCCCCCCGGGGGGAGACCCAGTACTTC. The encoded protein is CASSPPRGETQYF.

The count of this clone is one. The chain uses TRBV19 and TRBJ2-7, with 8 bases aligning to TRBD1. Germline V gives CDR1 LNHDA, CDR2 SQIVND (reference sequence). The CDR3 sequence is 15 residues long. V lost 6 bases to trimming and J lost 1 base; unmatched junction nucleotides: 8. Here the CDR3 DNA reads TGTGCCAGTAGCGATCCAGGGGGCCGGTCCTACGAGCAGTACTTC. Translated: CASSDPGGRSYEQYF.

V usage is TRBV4-1 and J usage is TRBJ1-2; tentatively, D is TRBD1 (6 bases). Germline loops: CDR1 MGHRA, CDR2 YSYEKL. The CDR3 loop spans 15 amino acids. V lost 3 bases and J 4 bases, leaving 15 bases between the germline ends. In DNA form, the CDR3 reads TGCGCCAGCAGCCAGGGCTACAGGGAAACCTATGGCTACACCTTC. It yields the protein CASSQGYRETYGYTF.

This clone was seen only a few times. This chain uses TRBV28 with TRBJ1-4; tentatively, D is TRBD1 (6 bases). Germline loops: CDR1 MDHEN, CDR2 SYDVKM. The length of the CDR3 is 13 residues. The V gene lost 3 bases and the J gene lost 8 bases, with 10 bases spanning the gap. DNA of the CDR3: TGTGCCAGCAGTTTGGGGGGGCGCGAAAAACTGTTTTTT. Protein product: CASSLGGREKLFF.

The gene calls are TRBV6-5 and TRBJ2-3; D may be TRBD2 (5 bases). The CDR3 is 13 residues long. CDR1 MNHEY and CDR2 SVGAGI come from the germline V gene. Trimming pared 5 bases from V and 1 base from J, leaving 7 bases between. The CDR3 DNA reads as TGTGCCAGCAGTACCGGGGGCACAGATACGCAGTATTTT. Its protein product is CASSTGGTDTQYF.

V and J are TRBV28 and TRBJ1-2; TRBD1 is a possible D gene (5 bases). Germline assignment: CDR1 MDHEN and CDR2 SYDVKM. This CDR3 is 13 amino acids long. Deletions cut 9 bases from V and 5 bases from J, with 16 bases between. The CDR3 loop reads CASHIPGRYGYTF. CDR3 coding DNA: TGTGCCAGTCATATCCCAGGGCGATATGGCTACACCTTC.

The chain recombines TRBV27 with TRBJ2-1; tentative D call: TRBD2 (6 bases). The CDR3 has 17 residues. Germline assignment: CDR1 MNHEY and CDR2 SMNVEV (reference sequence). V was clipped by 4 bases and J by 0 bases, with 16 bases between them. The CDR3 DNA follows: TGTGCCAGCAGTTCCTTAGGAATAGCGGCCTCCTACAATGAGCAGTTCTTC. It specifies CASSSLGIAASYNEQFF.

J is TRBJ2-7 and V is TRBV7-8, with TRBD2 identical over 15 bases. Germline V gene data show CDR1 as SGHVS and CDR2 as FQNEAQ. After removal of 7 bases from V and 5 bases from J, the junction contained 18 bases not matched to a gene. CDR3 length: 19 amino acids. The CDR3 DNA reads as TGTGCCAGCACCACACCGAGGACTAGCGGGAGGGGAACTATCAACGAGCAGTACTTC. Its protein product is CASTTPRTSGRGTINEQYF.

The rearrangement links TRBV6-1 to TRBJ1-6, with 7 bases matching TRBD1. CDR1 is MNHNS and CDR2 is SASEGT in the germline V gene. J was trimmed by 8 bases and V by 0 bases; bases with no gene match: 1. The CDR3 consists of 14 residues. The CDR3 here is CASSEADRDSPLHF. The CDR3, as DNA: TGTGCCAGCAGTGAAGCAGACAGGGATTCACCCCTCCACTTT.

The CDR3 sequence: CASSVLQDNQPQHF. The CDR3 DNA reads as TGTGCCAGCAGTGTTTTACAGGACAATCAGCCCCAGCATTTT. The rearrangement links TRBV2 to TRBJ1-5, with a tentative D call TRBD1 (5 bases). This CDR3 contains 14 residues. Germline lookup yields CDR1 SNHLY and CDR2 FYNNEI. V was trimmed by 4 bases and J by 3 bases, leaving 10 bases between them.

V and J are TRBV5-8 and TRBJ1-2; D remains unclear. The germline V gene has CDR1 SGHTS and CDR2 YDEGEE. Trimming cost V 4 bases and J 0 bases, with 16 bases left between them. The CDR3 covers 16 residues. The CDR3, as DNA: TGTGCCAGCAGCCCCAGCGGCGGGGTAGCTAACTATGGCTACACCTTC. Residues: CASSPSGGVANYGYTF.

The chain links TRBV7-8 to TRBJ2-2; the D gene is possibly TRBD1 (8 bases). This CDR3 has 15 residues. Per germline, CDR1 SGHVS and CDR2 FQNEAQ. Trimming removed 2 bases from V and 7 bases from J, with 14 bases in between. For the CDR3, the DNA is TGTGCCAGCAGCTTAAGACAGGGGAGGGTCGGGGAGCTGTTTTTT. Translation: CASSLRQGRVGELFF.

V gene TRBV6-1 combines with J gene TRBJ2-5; D unclear. This CDR3 spans 13 amino acids. The V gene's germline CDR1 is MNHNS and CDR2 SASEGT. The V and J ends lost 3 bases and 9 bases respectively, with 14 bases between them. CDR3 coding DNA: TGTGCCAGCAGTGATCGGCAGTCAGACTCCCAGTACTTC. Translated, it gives CASSDRQSDSQYF.

The chain links TRBV5-1 to TRBJ1-3; no clear D. The CDR3 loop spans 16 amino acids. V shed 1 base and J shed 0 bases, with 11 bases lying between them. The germline V gene encodes CDR1 SGHRS and CDR2 YFSETQ. Here the CDR3 DNA reads TGCGCCAGCAGCTTGCAAACCCAGAACTCTGGAAACACCATATATTTT. It yields the protein CASSLQTQNSGNTIYF. Full variable domain (rest looked up from reference TRBV5-1 and TRBJ1-3): KAGVTQTPRYLIKTRGQQVTLSCSPISGHRSVSWYQQTPGQGLQFLFEYFSETQRNKGNFPGRFSGRQFSNSRSEMNVSTLELGDSALYLCASSLQTQNSGNTIYFGEGSWLTVV.

The genes are TRBV18 and TRBJ1-2, with a possible D match to TRBD1 (5 bases). CDR1 is KGHSH and CDR2 is LQKENI in the germline V gene. Trimming took 3 bases from V and 7 from J, leaving 15 bases between them. The CDR3 has 14 residues. The CDR3 sequence is CASSPPQGVIGYTF. In nucleotides, the CDR3 is TGTGCCAGCTCACCTCCTCAGGGTGTAATTGGCTACACCTTC.

V and J are TRBV18 and TRBJ2-3, with a tentative D call TRBD2 (5 bases). There are 16 residues in the CDR3. Germline V lookup: CDR1 KGHSH, CDR2 LQKENI. Trimming removed 0 bases from V and 4 bases from J, with 14 bases in between. The CDR3, as DNA: TGTGCCAGCTCACCACCAGGTCGGGATCGGGCAGATACGCAGTATTTT. It encodes CASSPPGRDRADTQYF. The full variable domain, completed using reference TRBV18 and TRBJ2-3, is NAGVMQNPRHLVRRRGQEARLRCSPMKGHSHVYWYRQLPEEGLKFMVYLQKENIIDESGMPKERFSAEFPKEGPSILRIQQVVRGDSAAYFCASSPPGRDRADTQYFGPGTRLTVL.

The genes are TRBV6-5 and TRBJ2-3, with D possibly matching TRBD1 (6 bases). The CDR3 loop spans 14 amino acids. The germline V and J ends were trimmed by 6 bases and 6 bases, with 16 bases remaining between them. From germline, CDR1 is MNHEY and CDR2 SVGAGI. DNA for the CDR3: TGTGCCAGCAGGCTGACAGGAGGTTCTGATACGCAGTATTTT. Translation: CASRLTGGSDTQYF.